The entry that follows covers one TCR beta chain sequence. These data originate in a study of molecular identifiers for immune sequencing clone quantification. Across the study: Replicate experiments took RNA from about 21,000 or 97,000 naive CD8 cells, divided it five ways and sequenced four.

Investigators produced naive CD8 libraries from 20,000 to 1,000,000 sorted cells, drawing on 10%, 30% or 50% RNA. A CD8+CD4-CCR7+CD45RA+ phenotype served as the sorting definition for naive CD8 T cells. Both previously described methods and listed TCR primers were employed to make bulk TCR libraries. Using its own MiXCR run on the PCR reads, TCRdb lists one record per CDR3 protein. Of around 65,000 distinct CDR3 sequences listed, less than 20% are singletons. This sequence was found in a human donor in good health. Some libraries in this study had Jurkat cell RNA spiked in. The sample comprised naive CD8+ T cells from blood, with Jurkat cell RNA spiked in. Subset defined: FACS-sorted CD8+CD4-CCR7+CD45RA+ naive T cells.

The CDR3 DNA reads as TGTGCCAGCGGGGACAGGGCGGTGGACATTCAGTACTTC. This gives the protein CASGDRAVDIQYF. The chain links TRBV12-3 or TRBV12-4 to TRBJ2-4; 9 positions match TRBD1. CDR3 length: 13 residues. J lost 8 bases, V lost 8 bases, and 7 bases had no gene match.